This is a list of T cell receptor beta chains from one sample in a study of blood T cell repertoires in COVID-19. Produced via immunoSEQ multiplex PCR; TCRdb's table is partial and in-frame only. Among approximately 170,000 clones listed, just over 90% were seen once. The sequenced material came from peripheral blood. Source of these receptors: a woman aged 55 to 70 with COVID-19, enrolled during active disease. Both conserved end residues are part of each CDR3. The D gene is left open where the match is weak. Some rows mark clone size as missing; the rest say once, few, many or name a class of expanded clone.

>.|TRBV4-2|.|TRBJ1-4
TGTGCCAGCAGCCAAGTAGCTCAGCAAGGTGAAAAACTGTTTTTT
CASSQVAQQGEKLFF
>.|TRBV4-2|.|TRBJ1-2
TGTGCCAGCAGCCAAGTCCAGGGCAACTATGGCTACACCTTC
CASSQVQGNYGYTF
>.|TRBV9|few|TRBJ1-3
TGTGCCAGCAGCGTAGAACGGGTTGGAGGAAACACCATATATTTT
CASSVERVGGNTIYF
>.|TRBV6-1|once|TRBJ1-2
TGTGCCAGCAGTGAATCGGGGGACCATGGCTACACCTTC
CASSESGDHGYTF
>.|TRBV6-5|once|TRBJ1-4
TGTGCCAGCAGTTACTCTGTCCTCGCAACTAATGAAAAACTGTTTTTT
CASSYSVLATNEKLFF
>.|TRBV28|.|TRBJ1-1
TGTGCCAGCAGTTTGTCGGCAGGGACTGAAGCTTTCTTT
CASSLSAGTEAFF
>.|TRBV29-1|.|TRBJ2-1
TGCAGCGTTCTAGCTCCAACCAATGAGCAGTTCTTC
CSVLAPTNEQFF
>.|TRBV4-1|.|TRBJ1-2
TGCGCCAGCAGTTCCAGCCCCCCCACAGGACACTATGGCTACACCTTC
CASSSSPPTGHYGYTF
>.|TRBV19|.|TRBJ1-4
TGTGCCAGTAGTACCGGGACAAAGAATGAAAAACTGTTTTTT
CASSTGTKNEKLFF
>TRBD1|TRBV19|.|TRBJ1-6
TGTGCCAGTAGTGCCGAGACAGGGGTCTATAATTCACCCCTCCACTTT
CASSAETGVYNSPLHF
>.|TRBV9|.|TRBJ2-1
TGTGCCAGCAGCGTAGATGCGACATTGGGTCTCAATGAGCAGTTCTTC
CASSVDATLGLNEQFF
>.|TRBV7-2|.|TRBJ2-1
TGTGCCAGCAGCTCCAATTACTTACTTGAGCAGTTCTTC
CASSSNYLLEQFF
>TRBD1|TRBV19|.|TRBJ2-3
TGTGCCAGTAGCCAGGGGGCATACACAGATACGCAGTATTTT
CASSQGAYTDTQYF
>TRBD1|TRBV6-2/TRBV6-3|.|TRBJ2-1
TGTGCCAGCAGTTATAGAGAACAGGGGGCGCAGAATGAGCAGTTCTTC
CASSYREQGAQNEQFF
>.|TRBV10-3|.|TRBJ1-2
TGTGCCATCAGTGAATTCTCCTTACCGGACTATGGCTACACCTTC
CAISEFSLPDYGYTF
>TRBD1|TRBV30|.|TRBJ1-5
TGTGCCTGGAGTCCCGGACAGGGCAATCAGCCCCAGCATTTT
CAWSPGQGNQPQHF
>TRBD1|TRBV3-1/TRBV3-2|.|TRBJ1-1
TGTGCCAGCAGCCAACCGACCGGGACAGGGGCCTTTGAAGCTTTCTTT
CASSQPTGTGAFEAFF
>TRBD1|TRBV10-3|once|TRBJ1-6
TGTGCCATCAGTGGGGGGACAGGGGGCTCCCTAACCCTCCACTTT
CAISGGTGGSLTLHF
>.|TRBV29-1|.|TRBJ2-7
TGCAGCGTAGGAGTTGGCTACGAGCAGTACTTC
CSVGVGYEQYF
>TRBD1|TRBV27|once|TRBJ1-2
TGTGCCAGCAGGGACTTAGGGGGCGCCTATGGCTACACCTTC
CASRDLGGAYGYTF
>.|TRBV6-2/TRBV6-3|once|TRBJ1-4
TGTGCCAGCAGTTGGGGACTGTCTGCAACTAATGAAAAACTGTTTTTT
CASSWGLSATNEKLFF
>TRBD1|TRBV5-4|once|TRBJ1-2
TGTGCCAGCAGCTTGACAGGGGCGGGTGGCTACACCTTC
CASSLTGAGGYTF
>.|TRBV7-9|.|TRBJ1-2
TGTGCCAGCAGTTTCTCAGGGAGGGGCTACACCTTC
CASSFSGRGYTF
>TRBD1|TRBV5-6|.|TRBJ2-5
TGTGCCAGCACCCAAACCGGGACAGGGGGTAAAGAGACCCAGTACTTC
CASTQTGTGGKETQYF
>.|TRBV30|.|TRBJ1-1
TGTGCCTGGGCGGGAAACACTGAAGCTTTCTTT
CAWAGNTEAFF
>.|TRBV7-9|.|TRBJ2-2
TGTGCCAGCTCGGGGAACACCGGGGAGCTGTTTTTT
CASSGNTGELFF
>TRBD1|TRBV7-2|once|TRBJ1-1
TGTGCCAGCAGCTTACGCCTCACAGGGGGCCGGATTGAAGCTTTCTTT
CASSLRLTGGRIEAFF
>.|TRBV6-5|.|TRBJ2-7
TGTGCCAGCAGCTCAGGCTTCAGCTCCTACGAGCAGTACTTC
CASSSGFSSYEQYF
>TRBD1|TRBV7-2|.|TRBJ1-1
TGTGCCAGCAGCTTCCCGGCCTTCCAGGGGGACGCTTTCTTT
CASSFPAFQGDAFF
>TRBD2|TRBV6-5|.|TRBJ2-7
TGTGCCAGCAGCCACCCGGCCGGGGGGGAGAAGCAGTACTTC
CASSHPAGGEKQYF
>.|TRBV29-1|once|TRBJ2-3
TGCAGCGTTGAAGATAACAGCAGCACAGATACGCAGTATTTT
CSVEDNSSTDTQYF
>TRBD1|TRBV5-6|.|TRBJ2-3
TGTGCCAGCAGCTTTCCCACGGGACAGGGAGCAGATACGCAGTATTTT
CASSFPTGQGADTQYF
>.|TRBV7-7|.|TRBJ1-5
TGTGCCCGAGCTGGCGGGAACAAGATAAATCAGCCCCAGCATTTT
CARAGGNKINQPQHF
>TRBD1|TRBV7-2|.|TRBJ1-6
TGTGCCAGCAGCACCCGGACAGGGGGCAGTAATTCACCCCTCCACTTT
CASSTRTGGSNSPLHF
>.|TRBV12-3/TRBV12-4|few|TRBJ2-7
TGTGCCAGCAGTTCGTTCTACGAGCAGTACTTC
CASSSFYEQYF
>.|TRBV6-5|.|TRBJ1-4
TGTGCCACTTCCAGGGCCCAGGTTGAAAAACTGTTTTTT
CATSRAQVEKLFF
>TRBD1|TRBV10-2|.|TRBJ1-1
TGCGCCAGCGGGGAGGACAGGGGGCGGAACACTGAAGCTTTCTTT
CASGEDRGRNTEAFF
>TRBD2|TRBV7-3|.|TRBJ2-5
TGTGCCAGCAGCTCCGGGGACAGCGGGGGGGCCTCGGAGACCCAGTACTTC
CASSSGDSGGASETQYF
>.|TRBV5-5|.|TRBJ2-2
TGTGCCAGCAGCTTGGAGGGGATGAACACCGGGGAGCTGTTTTTT
CASSLEGMNTGELFF
>.|TRBV19|.|TRBJ1-5
TGTGCCAGTACCCCCGGGGGGGGCGGCAATCAGCCCCAGCATTTT
CASTPGGGGNQPQHF
>.|TRBV7-9|.|TRBJ1-5
TGTGCCACCCAGACAGGCAATCAGCCCCAGCATTTT
CATQTGNQPQHF
>.|TRBV5-1|.|TRBJ1-2
TGCGCCAGCAGCTTCGTACAGGGTTATGGCTACACCTTC
CASSFVQGYGYTF